The 14 T cell receptor beta chains below all came from one sample that was sequenced in a study of response to subunit inactivated influenza vaccine listed by TCRdb under 2018. The protocol used for the library was RT-PCR. TCRdb lists the instrument as Illumina HiSeq 2500. TCRdb reanalyzed the raw reads on its own, using fastp at Q25 for trimming and MiXCR for clone calling, and kept in-frame beta chains. Duplicate CDR3 protein sequences are folded into a single record with the most common DNA and genes. The sample profile shows 500,000 to 600,000 distinct CDR3 sequences; about 10% of them were found once. The ten largest clones take up about 9.4% of the sample. The sample consisted of PBMCs from blood, taken on the day of vaccination. The receptors were sampled from a man aged 50 to 59 who received an inactivated influenza vaccine. Donor details come from another sample of the same person, matched by shared clones.

The chain combines TRBV5-1 with TRBJ2-5, with TRBD2 matching 11 bases. Germline V gives CDR1 SGHRS, CDR2 YFSETQ. The CDR3 length is 15 residues. J was trimmed by 0 bases and V by 9 bases; bases with no gene match: 7. CDR3 sequence: CANPTTSGNQETQYF. CDR3 DNA sequence: TGCGCCAACCCGACGACTAGCGGGAACCAAGAGACCCAGTACTTC.

V usage is TRBV7-2 and J usage is TRBJ2-1; D is undetermined. This CDR3 region has 13 residues. The germline gives CDR1 SGHTA, CDR2 FQGNSA. V was cut by 3 bases and J by 8 bases, with 11 bases left in between. The DNA for the CDR3 is TGTGCCAGCAGCTTCTACGGGTCTGATGAGCAGTTCTTC. It is translated as CASSFYGSDEQFF.

This clonotype was detected a few times. The rearrangement links TRBV28 to TRBJ2-7, with D perhaps TRBD1 (7 bases). This CDR3 spans 15 amino acids. Deletions cut 4 bases from V and 7 bases from J, with 20 bases between. The V gene's germline CDR1 is MDHEN and CDR2 SYDVKM. CDR3 loop: CASSSRQGGSWEQYF. CDR3 bases: TGTGCCAGCAGTTCGCGACAGGGAGGTTCTTGGGAGCAGTACTTC.

The table lists this clonotype with many counts. V and J are TRBV7-2 and TRBJ2-3, with D maybe TRBD1 (6 bases). Germline loops: CDR1 SGHTA, CDR2 FQGNSA. The CDR3 is 15 amino acids. V was clipped by 1 base and J by 3 bases, with 11 bases between them. The CDR3 protein is CASSLGLQGTDTQYF. The DNA for the CDR3 is TGTGCCAGCAGCTTAGGGCTCCAGGGGACAGATACGCAGTATTTT.

This sequence joins TRBV18 and TRBJ2-7; D perhaps matches TRBD1 (6 bases). Trimming removed 2 bases at V and 3 bases at J, with 11 bases between. This CDR3 comprises 14 residues. CDR1 KGHSH and CDR2 LQKENI come from the germline V gene. The CDR3: CASSPYQGSYEQYF. The CDR3 DNA sequence: TGTGCCAGCTCACCATACCAGGGGAGCTACGAGCAGTACTTC.

The V call is TRBV7-2, the J call TRBJ2-1; possibly TRBD2 for D (6 bases). Per germline, CDR1 SGHTA and CDR2 FQGNSA. V was pared by 4 bases and J by 9 bases, with 16 bases between. CDR3 length: 14 amino acids. The CDR3 nucleotides read TGTGCCAGCAGCTCCTTCCTTCAGGGAGGTGAGCAGTTCTTC. As protein: CASSSFLQGGEQFF.

This chain joins TRBV7-9 and TRBJ2-5; either TRBD1 or TRBD2 may fit D (6 bases each). Per germline, CDR1 SEHNR and CDR2 FQNEAQ (reference sequence). There are 17 residues in the CDR3. Trimming took off 4 bases at V and 0 bases at J, with 18 bases between the two ends. The CDR3 region is CASSSPRGTAYQETQYF. The DNA of the CDR3 is TGTGCCAGCAGCTCGCCTAGGGGGACTGCGTACCAAGAGACCCAGTACTTC. Drawing the rest from reference TRBV7-9 and TRBJ2-5, the complete variable domain is DTGVSQNPRHKITKRGQNVTFRCDPISEHNRLYWYRQTLGQGPEFLTYFQNEAQLEKSRLLSDRFSAERPKGSFSTLEIQRTEQGDSAMYLCASSSPRGTAYQETQYFGPGTRLLVL.

This clonotype was counted at least ten times. The chain carries TRBV12-3 or TRBV12-4 and TRBJ1-1, with a tentative D call TRBD1 (5 bases). CDR3 length: 14 residues. The germline V and J ends were trimmed by 2 bases and 4 bases, with 11 bases remaining between them. This CDR3 is CASSLRGGVTEAFF. Written as DNA, the CDR3 is TGTGCCAGCAGTTTAAGAGGAGGGGTCACTGAAGCTTTCTTT.

This clonotype was counted a few times. The chain joins TRBV12-3 or TRBV12-4 to TRBJ1-1; possible D gene TRBD1, 6 bases. This CDR3 region has 15 residues. The germline V and J ends were trimmed by 8 bases and 0 bases, with 16 bases remaining between them. As DNA, the CDR3 is TGTGCCAGCTGGAAGGGGGGCACGATGAACACTGAAGCTTTCTTT. It encodes CASWKGGTMNTEAFF.

V is TRBV5-1 and J is TRBJ2-7; no firm D call. This CDR3 contains 13 residues. Trimming stripped 0 bases from V and 7 bases from J, with 11 bases between. Germline CDR1 SGHRS, CDR2 YFSETQ. The CDR3 sequence: CASSLASGFEQYF. The CDR3 coding sequence is TGCGCCAGCAGCTTGGCTTCAGGTTTTGAGCAGTACTTC. The entire variable domain, with the rest obtained from reference TRBV5-1 and TRBJ2-7, is as follows: KAGVTQTPRYLIKTRGQQVTLSCSPISGHRSVSWYQQTPGQGLQFLFEYFSETQRNKGNFPGRFSGRQFSNSRSEMNVSTLELGDSALYLCASSLASGFEQYFGPGTRLTVT.

This clonotype was seen more than once but under ten times. The chain joins TRBV5-6 to TRBJ2-1; D perhaps matches TRBD2 (6 bases). Trimming removed 0 bases from V and 7 bases from J, with 17 bases in between. Germline V CDR1 and CDR2: SGHDT, YYEEEE. The CDR3 covers 16 residues. Written as DNA, the CDR3 is TGTGCCAGCAGCTTGGACCCTAAAAGGGCGGGGAATGAGCAGTTCTTC. It specifies CASSLDPKRAGNEQFF.

This rearrangement joins TRBV15 to TRBJ2-6; 9 bases match TRBD1. From germline, CDR1 is LNHNV and CDR2 YYDKDF (reference sequence). CDR3 length equals 17 residues. The V and J ends lost 6 bases and 0 bases, in that order; junction bases with no gene match: 6. The CDR3: CATSPGQGISGANVLTF. CDR3 bases: TGTGCCACCAGTCCGGGACAGGGCATCTCTGGGGCCAACGTCCTGACTTTC.

This clonotype showed up just a few times. CDR3 in amino acids: CASSLGGTGKYEQYF. CDR3 coding DNA: TGTGCCAGCAGCTTGGGCGGGACCGGCAAGTACGAGCAGTACTTC. The rearrangement links TRBV5-6 to TRBJ2-7; TRBD2 might be the D (6 bases). Trimming cost V 0 bases and J 4 bases, with 14 bases left between them. CDR1 SGHDT and CDR2 YYEEEE come from the germline V gene. The CDR3 totals 15 residues.

The chain combines TRBV5-6 with TRBJ2-7; D is perhaps TRBD2 (6 bases). CDR1 and CDR2 from the germline V gene are SGHDT and YYEEEE. Between the trimmed V and J ends, which lost 3 bases and 2 bases, there was a span of 12 bases. This CDR3 spans 14 amino acids. In nucleotides, the CDR3 is TGTGCCAGCAGCTCCGCGGGGCAGCCCTACGAGCAGTACTTC. Translation: CASSSAGQPYEQYF.